This T cell receptor (beta chain) was captured in a study of early T cells in non-severe SARS-CoV-2 infection. As for the study in general: Sequenced material consisted of bulk RNA (from unsorted whole blood), and chains were unpaired. General study findings and limits: Using VDJdb, the matching emphasized anti-spike CD8 responses while missing private and CD4 specificities.

Separate cDNA molecules each had unique molecular identifiers attached to them. TCRdb independently ran MiXCR on the 5' RACE reads; one entry per CDR3 protein. The repertoire has about 76,000 distinct CDR3 sequences, less than 20% of them found once; the top ten carry roughly 12%. Turning to this clonotype: Its antigen is still unknown.

V shed 7 bases and J 7 bases; nucleotides not matched to a gene: 16. Germline V gives CDR1 SNHLY, CDR2 FYNNEI. CDR3 length: 16 amino acids. The specimen was whole blood. The chain couples TRBV2 to TRBJ2-1; 7 bases are shared with TRBD2. The sequence was collected from an adult who was a healthcare worker with PCR-confirmed SARS-CoV-2 infection or an uninfected control (not recorded which). CDR3 sequence reads: CASTRETLYSGNEQFF. The CDR3 DNA reads TGTGCCAGCACCCGTGAAACCCTCTATAGCGGGAATGAGCAGTTCTTC.